This T cell receptor (beta chain) was profiled in a study of T cells in Graves' hyperthyroidism and ophthalmopathy. V was trimmed by 6 bases and J by 3 bases, leaving 11 bases between them. CDR1 and CDR2 from the germline V gene are MNHNS and SASEGT. CDR3 length: 13 residues. Whole-study findings and limits: Blood also showed most of the thyroid clonotypes that were expanded above 0.001.

A word on this clonotype: Its specificity is not known.

Amplification targeted TCR beta CDR3 regions from RNA transcripts. The HTBI primer set was used in a first-round RT-PCR of the TCR CDR3. TCRdb used MiXCR to reprocess the multiplex PCR reads, holding one entry per CDR3 protein. Among 560,000 or so distinct CDR3 sequences listed, about 45% were seen once. The chain recombines TRBV6-1 with TRBJ1-2, with a weak D call TRBD1 (5 bases). The TCR comes from a woman aged 18 to 35 with Graves' hyperthyroidism. Sequenced sample: peripheral blood or thyroid tissue (not recorded which). The CDR3 protein is CASSETVYYGYTF. Written as DNA, the CDR3 is TGTGCCAGCAGCGAGACAGTGTACTATGGCTACACCTTC.